A single sample is the source of the 14 T cell receptor beta chains below, sequenced in a study of blood T cell repertoires in COVID-19. Clones were sequenced by immunoSEQ multiplex PCR, and TCRdb holds only the in-frame ones, with some missing. The sample records some 240,000 clones, around 83% being singletons. The sequenced sample was peripheral blood. These receptors came from a woman between 70 and 85 years old with COVID-19, enrolled during active disease.

The rearrangement joins TRBV4-3 to TRBJ2-5, with 7 bases matching TRBD1. The CDR3 is 15 residues long. The ends lost 1 base at V and 3 bases at J; junction bases unmatched: 5. CDR1 is LGHNA and CDR2 is YSLEER in the germline V gene. DNA of the CDR3: TGCGCCAGCAGCCAAGGTAGGGGGCGCGAAGAGACCCAGTACTTC. Translated: CASSQGRGREETQYF.

The genes are TRBV12-5 and TRBJ1-3; D gene uncertain. The CDR3 is made up of 14 amino acids. CDR1 and CDR2 (germline): LGHNT, FRNRAP. Between the trimmed V and J ends, which lost 1 base and 4 bases, there was a span of 8 bases. The CDR3 sequence is CASGLDREGNTIYF. DNA of the CDR3: TGTGCTAGTGGTTTGGATCGTGAGGGAAACACCATATATTTT.

The chain joins TRBV19 to TRBJ2-7, with 9 bases that match TRBD1. The CDR3 spans 14 residues. Germline loops: CDR1 LNHDA, CDR2 SQIVND (reference sequence). The trim removed 6 bases at V and 2 bases at J, leaving 5 bases unmatched. CDR3 in DNA: TGTGCCAGTAGCGGACAGGGGTTGACCTACGAGCAGTACTTC. Protein product: CASSGQGLTYEQYF.

This clone was recorded only once. V usage is TRBV6-5 and J usage is TRBJ1-4; tentatively, D is TRBD1 (6 bases). The CDR3 totals 15 residues. The germline V gene encodes CDR1 MNHEY and CDR2 SVGAGI. The V end lost 7 bases, the J end lost 5 bases, and 17 bases lay between the germline ends. The CDR3 loop is CASTRGGQENEKLFF. CDR3 nucleotide sequence: TGTGCCAGCACCAGAGGGGGACAAGAGAATGAAAAACTGTTTTTT.

J is TRBJ2-5 and V is TRBV7-2; tentative D call: TRBD2 (5 bases). CDR3 length equals 14 residues. CDR1 and CDR2 (germline): SGHTA, FQGNSA. V shed 4 bases and J shed 4 bases, with 13 bases lying between them. The CDR3 nucleotides are TGTGCCAGCAGCTCCTTAAAACGGGGAGAGACCCAGTACTTC. Translation gives CASSSLKRGETQYF.

The rearrangement joins TRBV21-1 to TRBJ2-1; the table calls TRBD1, which could not be checked here. TRBV21-1 is a documented pseudogene. The CDR3 extends over 16 amino acids. The CDR3 DNA reads as TGTGCCAGCAGCAAACGACCCTTGCAGGTCCACAATGAGCAGTTCTTC. Translating it yields CASSKRPLQVHNEQFF.

The chain carries TRBV6-6 and TRBJ1-5, with 7 bases fitting TRBD1. V lost 4 bases and J lost 6; bases outside the gene matches: 6. The V gene's germline CDR1 is MNHNY and CDR2 SVGAGI (reference sequence). The CDR3 spans 14 residues. The CDR3 loop reads CASSSHRGGQPQHF. In nucleotides, the CDR3 is TGTGCCAGCAGTTCCCACAGGGGAGGTCAGCCCCAGCATTTT.

This chain uses TRBV19 with TRBJ1-1; maybe TRBD1 (5 bases). Germline CDR1 reads LNHDA; CDR2 reads SQIVND (reference sequence). Trimming took 4 bases from V and 0 from J, leaving 15 bases between them. The CDR3 extends over 16 amino acids. The CDR3 coding sequence is TGTGCCAGTAGTAGCATCTCTCAAGGGGTGAACACTGAAGCTTTCTTT. It specifies CASSSISQGVNTEAFF.

This clone showed up just once. The CDR3 coding sequence is TGCAGCGTGGCCCGGGACAGGGTGCTTTATGGCTACACCTTC. Protein product: CSVARDRVLYGYTF. This chain uses TRBV29-1 with TRBJ1-2; 9 nucleotides match TRBD1. CDR1 is SQVTM and CDR2 is ANQGSEA in the germline V gene. The CDR3 is 14 residues long. Trimming cost V 6 bases and J 5 bases; bases outside gene matches: 10.

This chain uses TRBV10-3 with TRBJ1-1; 9 nucleotides agree with TRBD1. Germline assignment: CDR1 ENHRY and CDR2 SYGVKD. J lost 0 bases, V lost 10 bases, and 3 bases had no gene match. The CDR3 contains 13 residues. CDR3 protein: CARRQGVNTEAFF. CDR3 nucleotides: TGTGCCAGACGACAGGGGGTGAACACTGAAGCTTTCTTT.

This clone was seen once. CDR3 loop: CSVGGRTGEGTEAFF. CDR3 DNA sequence: TGCAGCGTTGGGGGGAGGACAGGGGAAGGCACTGAAGCTTTCTTT. The rearrangement uses TRBV29-1 and TRBJ1-1; TRBD1 matches 9 bases. Trimming cost V 4 bases and J 4 bases; bases outside gene matches: 10. Germline lookup yields CDR1 SQVTM and CDR2 ANQGSEA. The CDR3 runs to 15 residues.

This chain connects TRBV4-1 to TRBJ1-5; no definite D call. The CDR3 runs to 15 residues. V was cut by 0 bases and J by 2 bases, with 8 bases left in between. Germline V gene sequence: CDR1 MGHRA, CDR2 YSYEKL. The CDR3 bases are TGCGCCAGCAGCCAAGATAAACAACGCAATCAGCCCCAGCATTTT. It is translated as CASSQDKQRNQPQHF.

The rearrangement uses TRBV2 and TRBJ2-6; D unclear. Germline CDR1 reads SNHLY; CDR2 reads FYNNEI. V lost 4 bases and J lost 1, with 2 bases in between. CDR3 length: 13 residues. CDR3 nucleotide sequence: TGTGCCAGCAGTGCTTCTGGGGCCAACGTCCTGACTTTC. Its translation: CASSASGANVLTF.

Written as DNA, the CDR3 is TGCGCCAGCAATCAGCAACAGGGGCTCTATGAGCAGTTCTTC. Translation gives CASNQQQGLYEQFF. The V gene is TRBV5-1, the J gene TRBJ2-1; 7 nucleotides agree with TRBD1. Per the germline V gene, CDR1 is SGHRS and CDR2 is YFSETQ. This CDR3 contains 14 residues. V lost 6 bases to trimming and J lost 8 bases; unmatched junction nucleotides: 11.